These 7 T cell receptor beta chains originate from one sample sequenced in a study of blood T cell repertoires in COVID-19. Repertoires were generated with immunoSEQ multiplex PCR, while TCRdb's copy carries only in-frame clones and drops some. The sample yields about 200,000 clones, 88% seen once. Sequenced input: peripheral blood. The receptor source for this set is a man between 18 and 35 years old with active or convalescent COVID-19.

As DNA, the CDR3 is TGTGCCACCAGTGATGGTGGGCAGGGCCAAGAGACCCAGTACTTC. Residues: CATSDGGQGQETQYF. V and J are TRBV24-1 and TRBJ2-5; maybe TRBD1 (5 bases). CDR3 length: 15 residues. Germline CDR1 reads KGHDR; CDR2 reads SFDVKD. Deletions cut 3 bases from V and 1 base from J, with 11 bases between.

The chain recombines TRBV9 with TRBJ1-6, with 9 bases fitting TRBD1. This CDR3 is built from 15 residues. Germline-derived CDR1 and CDR2 are SGDLS and YYNGEE. Trimming took 2 bases from V and 10 from J; bases not matched to a gene: 7. The CDR3 DNA follows: TGTGCCAGCAGCGTCGGGGGACAGGGACACTCACCCCTCCACTTT. This codes for CASSVGGQGHSPLHF.

This clone was detected once. The V gene is TRBV7-6, the J gene TRBJ1-1; no firm D call. CDR1 SGHVS and CDR2 FNYEAQ come from the germline V gene. The CDR3 runs 16 residues. Trimming cost V 3 bases and J 5 bases, with 19 bases left between them. In nucleotides, the CDR3 is TGTGCCAGCAGCTTGCCAAGTGGATCTCAGGATACTGAAGCTTTCTTT. Protein sequence: CASSLPSGSQDTEAFF. The variable domain in full, completed from reference TRBV7-6 and TRBJ1-1, reads GAGVSQSPRYKVTKRGQDVALRCDPISGHVSLYWYRQALGQGPEFLTYFNYEAQQDKSGLPNDRFSAERPEGSISTLTIQRTEQRDSAMYRCASSLPSGSQDTEAFFGQGTRLTVV.

The chain is built from TRBV5-6 and TRBJ1-6; 8 positions agree with TRBD1. The V segment lost 0 bases and the J segment 8 bases; nucleotides outside the gene matches: 10. Germline V gene sequence: CDR1 SGHDT, CDR2 YYEEEE. The CDR3 extends over 17 amino acids. The CDR3 protein is CASSLALQGASHSPLHF. DNA of the CDR3: TGTGCCAGCAGCTTGGCCCTGCAGGGGGCATCCCATTCACCCCTCCACTTT.

The gene calls are TRBV5-6 and TRBJ2-1, with TRBD2 identical over 11 bases. With 2 bases clipped from V and 6 bases from J, the junction kept 4 bases outside the gene matches. Germline CDR1 is SGHDT and CDR2 is YYEEEE. The CDR3 is 15 residues long. Here the CDR3 DNA reads TGTGCCAGCAGCTTCCTAGCGGGAGGTTTCAATGAGCAGTTCTTC. Amino acid sequence: CASSFLAGGFNEQFF.

The V call is TRBV21-1, the J call TRBJ2-1; the tabulated D call, TRBD2, remains unverified against the DNA. TRBV21-1 is reported as a pseudogene. This CDR3 is 17 amino acids long. The CDR3 here is CASSKGKGLARTNEQFF. CDR3 sequence (DNA): TGTGCCAGCAGCAAAGGAAAGGGACTAGCCCGAACCAATGAGCAGTTCTTC.

The rearrangement links TRBV7-9 to TRBJ1-2; TRBD1 matches 8 bases. The CDR3 is made up of 11 amino acids. From germline, CDR1 is SEHNR and CDR2 FQNEAQ (reference sequence). The trim removed 10 bases at V and 7 bases at J, leaving 5 bases unmatched. The CDR3 is CAISQGAGYTF. Written as DNA, the CDR3 is TGTGCCATCTCCCAGGGGGCTGGCTACACCTTC.